The 15 T cell receptor beta chains in this list originate from one sample, sequenced in a study of T cells after posttransplantation cyclophosphamide. Here immunoSEQ multiplex PCR was the method, and the copy in TCRdb shows in-frame clones only, minus some. This table has more than 50,000 clones, around 83% appearing once. Sequenced sample: PBMCs. Receptors were obtained from a man aged 30-40 years with a blood cancer, CMV-positive, and with a related stem cell donor.

This clone was seen only once. The rearrangement joins TRBV28 to TRBJ2-5, with D possibly matching TRBD2 (6 bases). The CDR3 spans 15 residues. Germline CDR1 and CDR2: MDHEN and SYDVKM. V dropped 11 bases and J dropped 4 bases, with 23 bases sitting between them. CDR3 sequence (DNA): TGTGCCTGTCAGATGGGGAGGACGTTTGGAGAGACCCAGTACTTC. Protein product: CACQMGRTFGETQYF.

The rearrangement joins TRBV9 to TRBJ2-7; 7 positions agree with TRBD2. The V gene end was trimmed by 0 bases and the J gene end by 3 bases; junction bases not matched to a gene: 6. The length of the CDR3 is 15 residues. Germline V gene lookup returns CDR1 SGDLS and CDR2 YYNGEE. The CDR3 reads CASSVDAGVFYEQYF. Here the CDR3 DNA reads TGTGCCAGCAGCGTAGACGCGGGAGTCTTCTACGAGCAGTACTTC.

The genes are TRBV6-5 and TRBJ1-2, with D perhaps matching TRBD1 (5 bases). V was cut by 0 bases and J by 7 bases, with 12 bases left in between. This CDR3 has 14 amino acids. Germline values: CDR1 MNHEY, CDR2 SVGAGI. CDR3 sequence (DNA): TGTGCCAGCAGTTACTCAGGGAGGGGAAGTGGCTACACCTTC. Translating gives CASSYSGRGSGYTF.

The V gene is TRBV30, the J gene TRBJ2-6, with TRBD2 matching over 8 bases. V was clipped by 8 bases and J by 3 bases; unmatched bases: 12. There are 16 residues in the CDR3. Germline V CDR1 and CDR2: GTSNPN, SVGIG (reference sequence). The CDR3 spells CAGDQREYYGANVLTF. The CDR3 DNA reads as TGTGCCGGAGACCAGCGGGAGTATTATGGGGCCAACGTCCTGACTTTC.

In its sample, this clone ranks as medium-sized. The chain uses TRBV6-1 and TRBJ1-1; D perhaps matches TRBD1 (6 bases). Germline lookup yields CDR1 MNHNS and CDR2 SASEGT. The length of the CDR3 is 15 residues. V dropped 1 base and J dropped 1 base, with 10 bases sitting between them. The DNA of the CDR3 is TGTGCCAGCAGTGAAGTCATGGGGGCGAACACTGAAGCTTTCTTT. Translation: CASSEVMGANTEAFF.

The chain recombines TRBV7-9 with TRBJ1-4; 10 nucleotides line up with TRBD1. The trim removed 5 bases at V and 7 bases at J, leaving 4 bases unmatched. The CDR3 extends over 14 amino acids. Germline V lookup: CDR1 SEHNR, CDR2 FQNEAQ (reference sequence). For the CDR3, the DNA is TGTGCCAGCAGCCCGGGACAGGGGACTGAAAAACTGTTTTTT. As protein: CASSPGQGTEKLFF.

V usage is TRBV13 and J usage is TRBJ2-5; 9 nucleotides agree with TRBD1. Per the germline V gene, CDR1 is PRHDT and CDR2 is FYEKMQ (reference sequence). J was trimmed by 0 bases and V by 4 bases; bases with no gene match: 3. The CDR3 runs 15 residues. The CDR3 loop is CASSSGTGNQETQYF. The DNA for the CDR3 is TGTGCCAGCAGCTCCGGGACAGGGAACCAAGAGACCCAGTACTTC.

The sample holds one count of this clone. This chain joins TRBV27 and TRBJ1-4; 9 nucleotides align to TRBD1. Germline assignment: CDR1 MNHEY and CDR2 SMNVEV (reference sequence). The CDR3 loop spans 16 amino acids. The junction had 11 bases not matched to a gene; V was cut back by 5 bases and J by 7 bases. The CDR3 coding sequence is TGTGCCAGCAGTACCCACAGGGGGCAGGGGGTTGAAAAACTGTTTTTT. Its protein product is CASSTHRGQGVEKLFF. Supplemented by reference TRBV27 and TRBJ1-4, the full variable domain reads EAQVTQNPRYLITVTGKKLTVTCSQNMNHEYMSWYRQDPGLGLRQIYYSMNVEVTDKGDVPEGYKVSRKEKRNFPLILESPSPNQTSLYFCASSTHRGQGVEKLFFGSGTQLSVL.

CDR3 in amino acids: CASRPGQGDSNEQFF. In nucleotides, the CDR3 is TGTGCCAGCAGACCGGGACAGGGGGACTCCAATGAGCAGTTCTTC. This rearrangement joins TRBV6-4 to TRBJ2-1, with 11 bases aligning to TRBD1. In germline, CDR1 is MRHNA, CDR2 SNTAGT. This CDR3 has 15 residues. V was clipped by 6 bases and J by 6 bases; unmatched bases: 7.

This clone has only a few counts. The chain combines TRBV6-5 with TRBJ1-5; D unresolved. Trimming removed 2 bases at V and 3 bases at J, with 11 bases between. The CDR3 runs 15 residues. CDR1 is MNHEY and CDR2 is SVGAGI in the germline V gene. The CDR3 protein is CASSYDSGTNQPQHF. The CDR3 bases are TGTGCCAGCAGTTACGATTCAGGAACCAATCAGCCCCAGCATTTT.

The V and J genes are TRBV29-1 and TRBJ1-1, with a tentative D call TRBD1 (6 bases). The V gene lost 6 bases and the J gene lost 5 bases, with 19 bases spanning the gap. The CDR3 has 14 amino acids. Germline CDR1 SQVTM, CDR2 ANQGSEA. The chain's CDR3 is CSVRPQGLGTEAFF. Written as DNA, the CDR3 is TGCAGCGTCAGACCCCAGGGGTTGGGGACTGAAGCTTTCTTT.

This clone was seen a single time. V and J are TRBV28 and TRBJ1-1; D unresolved. Trimming removed 6 bases from V and 8 bases from J, with 13 bases in between. This CDR3 has 12 amino acids. Per the germline V gene, CDR1 is MDHEN and CDR2 is SYDVKM. The CDR3 protein is CASSLPGFEAFF. For the CDR3, the DNA is TGTGCCAGCAGCTTACCGGGATTCGAAGCTTTCTTT.

The genes are TRBV30 and TRBJ2-5; 7 bases agree with TRBD1. Looked up from germline, CDR1 is GTSNPN and CDR2 is SVGIG (reference sequence). With 0 bases clipped from V and 2 bases from J, the junction kept 9 bases outside the gene matches. This CDR3 has 16 amino acids. CDR3 residues: CAWSVPGTVNQETQYF. DNA for the CDR3: TGTGCCTGGAGTGTACCCGGGACAGTTAATCAAGAGACCCAGTACTTC. The full variable domain, rest sourced from reference TRBV30 and TRBJ2-5, is SQTIHQWPATLVQPVGSPLSLECTVEGTSNPNLYWYRQAAGRGLQLLFYSVGIGQISSEVPQNLSASRPQDRQFILSSKKLLLSDSGFYLCAWSVPGTVNQETQYFGPGTRLLVL.

The chain joins TRBV7-9 to TRBJ2-5; D might be TRBD1 (5 bases). TRBJ2-7 matches the DNA end more closely, so the J call is doubtful. Germline values: CDR1 SEHNR, CDR2 FQNEAQ (reference sequence). CDR3 length: 16 residues. CDR3 sequence (DNA): TGTGCCACCCTGCCTTTACGCGGACACACGATCTACGAGCAGTACTTC. This codes for CATLPLRGHTIYEQYF.

The gene calls are TRBV18 and TRBJ1-4; 8 positions agree with TRBD1. The J segment lost 7 bases and the V segment lost 6 bases, leaving 4 bases of the junction unmatched. Germline assignment: CDR1 KGHSH and CDR2 LQKENI. The CDR3 totals 13 residues. The CDR3 reads CASSPDRGEKLFF. CDR3 in DNA: TGTGCCAGCTCTCCCGACAGGGGTGAAAAACTGTTTTTT.